Shown below are 20 T cell receptor beta chains from a single sample sequenced in a study of OX40 agonist ivuxolimab in advanced cancers. Assay: immunoSEQ multiplex PCR; the TCRdb copy retains only in-frame clones and omits some. In the table there are about 68,000 clones, 70% to 85% of which are singletons. Sequenced material: CD4+ or CD8+ T cells sorted from blood, taken in a trial of the OX40 agonist ivuxolimab. These receptors came from an adult with an advanced solid tumor such as melanoma, head and neck, liver or kidney cancer.

This sequence joins TRBV4-2 and TRBJ1-5; maybe TRBD1 (6 bases). This CDR3 is 14 amino acids long. The germline CDR1 and CDR2 sequences are LGHNA and YNFKEQ. V gave up 5 bases and J gave up 0 bases, with 8 bases separating them. The CDR3 spells CASSMDSSNQPQHF. The CDR3 DNA is TGTGCCAGCAGCATGGACAGTAGCAATCAGCCCCAGCATTTT.

The chain links TRBV14 to TRBJ2-7, with unresolved D. V dropped 0 bases and J dropped 9 bases, with 12 bases sitting between them. The germline V gene has CDR1 SGHDN and CDR2 FVKESK. The CDR3 sequence is 13 residues long. This CDR3 reads CASSQDPTERQYF. The CDR3 bases are TGTGCCAGCAGCCAAGATCCGACGGAAAGGCAGTACTTC.

This sequence joins TRBV13 and TRBJ2-1; 15 nucleotides match TRBD2. Trimming took 5 bases from V and 2 from J; bases not matched to a gene: 13. Germline V lookup: CDR1 PRHDT, CDR2 FYEKMQ (reference sequence). The CDR3 spans 20 residues. This chain's CDR3 is CASSTSTGTSGRRTYNEQFF. The CDR3 DNA sequence: TGTGCCAGCAGCACCTCCACCGGGACTAGCGGGAGGCGGACCTACAATGAGCAGTTCTTC.

The chain has TRBV19 and TRBJ1-5; unclear D gene. This CDR3 has 15 residues. V was cut by 3 bases and J by 0 bases, with 9 bases left in between. CDR1 and CDR2 from the germline V gene are LNHDA and SQIVND (reference sequence). CDR3 nucleotide sequence: TGTGCCAGTAGTATGCGGGGAAGTAGCAATCAGCCCCAGCATTTT. Amino acid sequence: CASSMRGSSNQPQHF.

This chain uses TRBV7-7 with TRBJ2-7; the D gene is possibly TRBD1 (5 bases). Germline V gene data show CDR1 as SSHAT and CDR2 as FNYEAQ (reference sequence). The CDR3 contains 17 residues. Trimming cost V 0 bases and J 5 bases, with 20 bases left between them. Here the CDR3 reads CASSLAEGAKEMDEQYV. The CDR3, as DNA: TGTGCCAGCAGCTTAGCGGAAGGGGCCAAAGAGATGGACGAGCAGTACGTC.

The genes are TRBV27 and TRBJ2-5; D not certain. V shed 5 bases and J shed 0 bases, with 7 bases lying between them. The CDR3 runs 13 residues. Germline assignment: CDR1 MNHEY and CDR2 SMNVEV (reference sequence). CDR3 nucleotides: TGTGCCAGCAGTCCGCTGTACCAAGAGACCCAGTACTTC. It codes for CASSPLYQETQYF.

The chain couples TRBV5-6 to TRBJ2-3; D unclear. Germline values: CDR1 SGHDT, CDR2 YYEEEE. Between the trimmed V and J ends, which lost 3 bases and 3 bases, there was a span of 8 bases. The CDR3 loop spans 13 amino acids. As DNA, the CDR3 is TGTGCCAGCAGCTGGGGAATAACAGATACGCAGTATTTT. Protein sequence: CASSWGITDTQYF.

This chain uses TRBV2 with TRBJ2-3; D unclear. This CDR3 region has 15 residues. Deletions cut 3 bases from V and 2 bases from J, with 12 bases between. CDR1 and CDR2 from the germline V gene are SNHLY and FYNNEI. The CDR3: CASSEIWSNTDTQYF. CDR3 sequence (DNA): TGTGCCAGCAGTGAGATCTGGTCTAACACAGATACGCAGTATTTT.

This chain joins TRBV25-1 and TRBJ2-1; D is possibly TRBD2 (5 bases). The V end was cut by 5 bases, the J end by 5 bases, with 19 bases between. The CDR3 length is 16 residues. Germline loops: CDR1 MGHDK, CDR2 SYGVNS. This chain's CDR3 is CASSQSGGSVDNEQFF. The CDR3 coding sequence is TGTGCCAGCAGTCAAAGCGGCGGTAGCGTAGACAATGAGCAGTTCTTC.

The chain uses TRBV30 and TRBJ1-2, with 9 bases identical to TRBD1. J gave up 4 bases and V 5 bases, and 11 bases lay outside the gene matches. The CDR3 is made up of 15 amino acids. Germline CDR1 and CDR2: GTSNPN and SVGIG (reference sequence). The CDR3 DNA follows: TGTGCCTGGTTACCGGGACAGGGCCTACTCTATGGCTACACCTTC. This translates into CAWLPGQGLLYGYTF.

The chain links TRBV7-9 to TRBJ2-3; D is possibly TRBD1 (6 bases). Germline CDR1 reads SEHNR; CDR2 reads FQNEAQ (reference sequence). This CDR3 comprises 17 residues. Trimming took 0 bases from V and 3 from J, leaving 16 bases between them. The CDR3 region is CASSLAPGHTMTDTQYF. The CDR3, as DNA: TGTGCCAGCAGCTTAGCCCCGGGACATACTATGACAGATACGCAGTATTTT.

V gene TRBV5-4 combines with J gene TRBJ2-2; 10 bases align to TRBD1. V trimming: 4 bases; J trimming: 7 bases; junction bases outside the gene matches: 13. Germline loops: CDR1 SGHNT, CDR2 YYREEE (reference sequence). There are 17 residues in the CDR3. CDR3 sequence (DNA): TGTGCCAGCAGCCACCGACAGGGGGCAACTAACGTCGGGGAGCTGTTTTTT. Its translation is CASSHRQGATNVGELFF.

The chain recombines TRBV30 with TRBJ2-1; the D is unclear. Germline V gene sequence: CDR1 GTSNPN, CDR2 SVGIG (reference sequence). CDR3 length: 15 residues. With 0 bases removed from V and 0 bases from J, the gap between germline ends came to 9 bases. Written as DNA, the CDR3 is TGTGCCTGGAGTGTACCCTGGAGCTCCTACAATGAGCAGTTCTTC. Amino acids: CAWSVPWSSYNEQFF.

This clone was detected a few times. V is TRBV21-1 and J is TRBJ1-4. TRBV21-1 corresponds to a pseudogene. The CDR3 sequence is 16 residues long. CDR3 in DNA: TGTGCCAGCAGGGCCCTGGGAATTACAACTAATGAAAAACTGTTTTTT. This encodes CASRALGITTNEKLFF.

The CDR3 sequence is CASSRGGQPTDTQYF. CDR3 bases: TGTGCCAGCAGTCGAGGTGGACAGCCCACAGATACGCAGTATTTT. The chain links TRBV6-1 to TRBJ2-3; D might be TRBD1 (6 bases). V was shortened by 5 bases and J by 2 bases, with 14 bases between the two germline ends. This CDR3 is built from 15 residues. Germline V gene data show CDR1 as MNHNS and CDR2 as SASEGT.

The DNA for the CDR3 is TGTGCCAGCAGTCGGACTGGAACCAATGAAAAACTGTTTTTT. Translated, it gives CASSRTGTNEKLFF. The chain combines TRBV7-2 with TRBJ1-4; D remains ambiguous. V was shortened by 6 bases and J by 5 bases, with 13 bases between the two germline ends. The germline V gene has CDR1 SGHTA and CDR2 FQGNSA. CDR3 length: 14 amino acids.

This rearrangement joins TRBV6-5 to TRBJ2-1; possibly TRBD2 for D (6 bases). Per the germline V gene, CDR1 is MNHEY and CDR2 is SVGAGI. This CDR3 is 15 amino acids long. Trimming took 6 bases from V and 7 from J, leaving 19 bases between them. The CDR3 loop reads CASRTWGEFGNEQFF. DNA for the CDR3: TGTGCCAGCAGGACCTGGGGGGAGTTTGGGAATGAGCAGTTCTTC.

The chain uses TRBV18 and TRBJ1-1, with D perhaps TRBD1 (5 bases). V was cut by 1 base and J by 1 base, with 10 bases left in between. The CDR3 totals 15 residues. Germline V gene sequence: CDR1 KGHSH, CDR2 LQKENI. This CDR3 reads CASSPRAGTNTEAFF. As DNA, the CDR3 is TGTGCCAGCTCACCACGGGCAGGGACGAACACTGAAGCTTTCTTT.

This chain connects TRBV28 to TRBJ1-1; D is possibly TRBD1 (5 bases). V was trimmed by 6 bases and J by 6 bases, leaving 20 bases between them. The CDR3 runs to 15 residues. The germline V gene has CDR1 MDHEN and CDR2 SYDVKM. CDR3 loop: CASSRWGRRSPEAFF. CDR3 bases: TGTGCCAGCAGCCGATGGGGGAGGCGGAGTCCTGAAGCTTTCTTT.

As to this clone: The same CDR3 can be traced to other DNA sequences in this sample. V and J are TRBV28 and TRBJ1-5; no clear D. Per germline, CDR1 MDHEN and CDR2 SYDVKM. The CDR3 totals 14 residues. V gave up 1 base and J gave up 5 bases, with 9 bases separating them. The CDR3 region has the DNA TGTGCCAGCAGTTTATCACAGACTTATCAGCCCCAGCATTTT. This sequence encodes CASSLSQTYQPQHF.